This T cell receptor beta chain appears in the sequencing data of a study of shared clonotypes between healthy human individuals. Study findings and constraints: Rarefaction demonstrated incomplete sorted-subset sequencing despite large depth.

With regard to this clone: Its antigen remains unknown.

Pooled CD45RO+ cells and CCR7-negative CD45RA+ TemRA cells made up CD8 memory. The germline V gene has CDR1 SGHDT and CDR2 YYEEEE. V was clipped by 1 base and J by 6 bases; unmatched bases: 4. This CDR3 is 15 amino acids long. Deep was the level at which the assay was run. Template for every sorted-subset replicate PCR totaled around 210 ng DNA, 25,000 to 35,000 T cell genomes. TCRdb's table, derived via immunoSEQ multiplex PCR, lists solely in-frame clones and lacks some. The sample records around 690,000 clones, less than 95% being singletons. The specimen sequenced was memory CD8+ T cells from PBMCs. Stated subset: CD45RO+ cells pooled with CCR7-negative TemRA cells. The chain links TRBV5-6 to TRBJ2-3; 11 bases map to TRBD1. The source of this sequence is a man younger than 30 in good health. Some clones in this sample may be carry-over from other donors' samples. CDR3 sequence (DNA): TGTGCCAGCAGCTTGCGGACAGGGGGCTTGGATACGCAGTATTTT. Protein sequence: CASSLRTGGLDTQYF.